The 28 T cell receptor beta chains below all came from one sample that was sequenced in a study of blood T cell repertoires in COVID-19. Using immunoSEQ multiplex PCR, the repertoire was profiled, and TCRdb retains in-frame clones only, with some absent. This sample carries over 200,000 clones, about 90% of them seen once, and the ten largest clones take under 2.5%. The source material was peripheral blood. The source of these receptors is a middle-aged man with active or convalescent COVID-19.

The V call is TRBV20-1, the J call TRBJ1-4, with a weak D call TRBD1 (6 bases). CDR3 size: 14 residues. Germline values: CDR1 DFQATT, CDR2 SNEGSKA (reference sequence). Trimming removed 3 bases at V and 3 bases at J, with 11 bases between. The CDR3 spells CSASLGAANEKLFF. The DNA for the CDR3 is TGCAGTGCTAGTTTGGGGGCGGCTAATGAAAAACTGTTTTTT.

This chain joins TRBV2 and TRBJ1-5; D is perhaps TRBD1 (5 bases). This CDR3 region has 14 residues. V was clipped by 4 bases and J by 8 bases, with 15 bases between them. Germline V gives CDR1 SNHLY, CDR2 FYNNEI. The CDR3 sequence: CASSVSRAEEPQHF. The DNA of the CDR3 is TGTGCCAGCAGTGTGAGCAGGGCAGAGGAGCCCCAGCATTTT. The full variable domain, in which reference TRBV2 and TRBJ1-5 provide the parts outside the CDR3, is EPEVTQTPSHQVTQMGQEVILRCVPISNHLYFYWYRQILGQKVEFLVSFYNNEISEKSEIFDDQFSVERPDGSNFTLKIRSTKLEDSAMYFCASSVSRAEEPQHFGDGTRLSIL.

V gene TRBV19 combines with J gene TRBJ2-7; 7 positions match TRBD1. The CDR3 consists of 13 residues. Per germline, CDR1 LNHDA and CDR2 SQIVND (reference sequence). Unmatched junction bases numbered 3, after V lost 5 bases and J lost 2 bases. The CDR3, as DNA: TGTGCCAGTAGTTTCGGACAGGCCTACGAGCAGTACTTC. This gives the protein CASSFGQAYEQYF.

The rearrangement joins TRBV7-9 to TRBJ2-1, with 16 nucleotides matching TRBD2. The CDR3 extends over 19 amino acids. V lost 6 bases to trimming and J lost 0 bases; unmatched junction nucleotides: 8. Looked up from germline, CDR1 is SEHNR and CDR2 is FQNEAQ (reference sequence). The CDR3: CASSLTGLAGGLSYNEQFF. The CDR3 bases are TGTGCCAGCAGTCTGACGGGACTAGCGGGGGGGCTCTCCTACAATGAGCAGTTCTTC.

V gene TRBV2 combines with J gene TRBJ1-2; D unresolved. The CDR3 covers 14 residues. Per the germline V gene, CDR1 is SNHLY and CDR2 is FYNNEI. Between the trimmed V and J ends, which lost 6 bases and 0 bases, there was a span of 11 bases. The CDR3 here is CASRPTEANYGYTF. Written as DNA, the CDR3 is TGTGCCAGCAGACCGACTGAAGCTAACTATGGCTACACCTTC.

The rearrangement joins TRBV3-1 (or the pseudogene TRBV3-2) to TRBJ2-1; 8 bases line up with TRBD2. The J segment lost 4 bases and the V segment lost 4 bases, leaving 9 bases of the junction unmatched. Germline V gene lookup returns CDR1 LGHDT and CDR2 YNNKEL (reference sequence). This CDR3 is 16 amino acids long. CDR3 residues: CASSLSPAGVYNEQFF. CDR3 nucleotides: TGTGCCAGCAGCCTGTCCCCAGCGGGAGTGTACAATGAGCAGTTCTTC.

The chain carries TRBV29-1 and TRBJ2-5; maybe TRBD2 (5 bases). The germline V and J ends were trimmed by 6 bases and 5 bases, with 16 bases remaining between them. The CDR3 sequence is 13 residues long. CDR1 and CDR2 (germline): SQVTM, ANQGSEA. Here the CDR3 reads CSVDDGLRETQYF. DNA for the CDR3: TGCAGCGTAGATGACGGACTGAGGGAGACCCAGTACTTC.

This clone was observed a few times. The rearrangement joins TRBV20-1 to TRBJ1-6, with D possibly being TRBD1 (5 bases). The germline V and J ends were trimmed by 3 bases and 6 bases, with 12 bases remaining between them. Germline V gene lookup returns CDR1 DFQATT and CDR2 SNEGSKA (reference sequence). This CDR3 region has 14 residues. CDR3 nucleotides: TGCAGTGCTAGTAACGGCAGGGCTAATTCACCCCTCCACTTT. Protein sequence: CSASNGRANSPLHF.

The rearrangement joins TRBV28 to TRBJ1-2; D is ambiguous. Germline CDR1 is MDHEN and CDR2 is SYDVKM. Between the trimmed V and J ends, which lost 7 bases and 8 bases, there was a span of 11 bases. The CDR3 length is 11 residues. The CDR3 coding sequence is TGTGCCAGCAATAAAAACGGGGGCTACACCTTC. It codes for CASNKNGGYTF.

The chain carries TRBV19 and TRBJ2-1; 12 positions match TRBD2. The CDR3 is made up of 18 amino acids. V lost 4 bases and J lost 1; bases outside the gene matches: 8. The germline gives CDR1 LNHDA, CDR2 SQIVND (reference sequence). The CDR3 nucleotides are TGTGCCAGTAGTACCGGGACTAGCGGGCCTCATTCCTACAATGAGCAGTTCTTC. Its translation is CASSTGTSGPHSYNEQFF.

V is TRBV7-9 and J is TRBJ1-2; TRBD1 agrees at 8 bases. Per the germline V gene, CDR1 is SEHNR and CDR2 is FQNEAQ (reference sequence). Trimming removed 2 bases from V and 8 bases from J; junction bases left unmatched: 7. CDR3 length equals 14 residues. DNA for the CDR3: TGTGCCAGCAGCTTACCAGGGGGCTTTGAAGGCTACACCTTC. It is translated as CASSLPGGFEGYTF.

The chain uses TRBV6-1 and TRBJ1-4, with 12 bases that match TRBD1. The CDR3 has 15 amino acids. Germline V gene sequence: CDR1 MNHNS, CDR2 SASEGT. Trimming at V came to 3 bases and at J to 10 bases, leaving 6 bases not matched to a gene. In nucleotides, the CDR3 is TGTGCCAGCAGTGATGGGACAGGGGGCTCAGGAAAACTGTTTTTT. This translates into CASSDGTGGSGKLFF.

Comment on this clone: One end of the junction does not line up with germline, which may come from a read error. The chain uses TRBV6-6 and TRBJ2-1, with D tentatively TRBD2 (5 bases). The CDR3 sequence is 13 residues long. Germline-derived CDR1 and CDR2 are MNHNY and SVGAGI (reference sequence). The CDR3 sequence is CASGYSQTTEQFF. CDR3 DNA sequence: TGTGCCAGCGGTTATTCCCAGACTACAGAGCAGTTCTTC.

This clone was recorded a few times. The chain joins TRBV18 to TRBJ2-3, with D possibly matching TRBD2 (6 bases). V gave up 6 bases and J gave up 0 bases, with 16 bases separating them. Germline CDR1 reads KGHSH; CDR2 reads LQKENI. The CDR3 contains 16 residues. CDR3 DNA: TGTGCCAGCTCGCCCGTGGGGGGTCCTAGCACAGATACGCAGTATTTT. Residues: CASSPVGGPSTDTQYF.

This chain uses TRBV5-4 with TRBJ1-1; D is possibly TRBD1 (5 bases). The V gene lost 2 bases and the J gene lost 5 bases, with 13 bases spanning the gap. Germline CDR1 is SGHNT and CDR2 is YYREEE (reference sequence). This CDR3 has 14 amino acids. The CDR3 region is CASSLAGRWTEAFF. DNA for the CDR3: TGTGCCAGCAGCTTAGCAGGGCGATGGACTGAAGCTTTCTTT.

The V gene is TRBV7-3, the J gene TRBJ1-1, with unresolved D. The CDR3 totals 13 residues. The germline V and J ends were trimmed by 6 bases and 5 bases, with 13 bases remaining between them. CDR1 is SGHTA, CDR2 FQGTGA, per germline. The CDR3 coding sequence is TGTGCCAGCAGTTTACGTGCGGGGACTGAAGCTTTCTTT. Translation gives CASSLRAGTEAFF.

This clone was seen once. The rearrangement joins TRBV28 to TRBJ1-1; no definite D call. CDR1 is MDHEN, CDR2 SYDVKM, per germline. V was trimmed by 3 bases and J by 5 bases, leaving 19 bases between them. This CDR3 comprises 16 residues. CDR3 in DNA: TGTGCCAGCAGTTTCTTCCGGGGATGGGAAAGGACTGAAGCTTTCTTT. It encodes CASSFFRGWERTEAFF. Looking up the rest from reference TRBV28 and TRBJ1-1 gives the full variable domain: DVKVTQSSRYLVKRTGEKVFLECVQDMDHENMFWYRQDPGLGLRLIYFSYDVKMKEKGDIPEGYSVSREKKERFSLILESASTNQTSMYLCASSFFRGWERTEAFFGQGTRLTVV.

This chain links TRBV3-1 (or the pseudogene TRBV3-2) with TRBJ2-3; 7 positions match TRBD2. This CDR3 contains 15 residues. J was trimmed by 2 bases and V by 4 bases; bases with no gene match: 6. Germline V gene data show CDR1 as LGHDT and CDR2 as YNNKEL (reference sequence). The CDR3 protein is CASSLSAGPTDTQYF. DNA of the CDR3: TGTGCCAGCAGCCTCTCAGCGGGACCCACAGATACGCAGTATTTT.

J is TRBJ1-6 and V is TRBV4-1; D is ambiguous. CDR1 is MGHRA, CDR2 YSYEKL, per germline. Trimming removed 4 bases at V and 10 bases at J, with 8 bases between. CDR3 size: 12 residues. CDR3 residues: CASSPPESPLHF. The CDR3 nucleotides are TGCGCCAGCAGCCCTCCAGAATCACCCCTCCACTTT.

The chain joins TRBV29-1 to TRBJ1-3, with a possible D match to TRBD1 (5 bases). V lost 3 bases and J 2 bases, leaving 8 bases between the germline ends. CDR3 length: 13 amino acids. Germline loops: CDR1 SQVTM, CDR2 ANQGSEA. In nucleotides, the CDR3 is TGCAGCGTTGATTCCAGGGCTGGAAACACCATATATTTT. Translated: CSVDSRAGNTIYF.

This chain joins TRBV28 and TRBJ1-1; TRBD1 is a possible D gene (6 bases). Germline V lookup: CDR1 MDHEN, CDR2 SYDVKM. CDR3 length: 14 residues. Trimming took off 6 bases at V and 4 bases at J, with 15 bases between the two ends. The CDR3 region is CASRVWGGGTEAFF. The CDR3 coding sequence is TGTGCCAGCAGGGTTTGGGGGGGCGGCACTGAAGCTTTCTTT.

The chain joins TRBV2 to TRBJ1-6; D might be TRBD1 (5 bases). Germline V gene lookup returns CDR1 SNHLY and CDR2 FYNNEI. CDR3 size: 15 residues. V lost 0 bases and J lost 9, with 12 bases in between. CDR3 loop: CASSEALTVGSPLHF. CDR3 in DNA: TGTGCCAGCAGTGAAGCTTTGACAGTTGGTTCACCCCTCCACTTT. Full variable domain (missing parts from reference TRBV2 and TRBJ1-6): EPEVTQTPSHQVTQMGQEVILRCVPISNHLYFYWYRQILGQKVEFLVSFYNNEISEKSEIFDDQFSVERPDGSNFTLKIRSTKLEDSAMYFCASSEALTVGSPLHFGNGTRLTVT.

This sequence joins TRBV5-1 and TRBJ2-1; 13 positions agree with TRBD2. This CDR3 contains 16 residues. CDR1 and CDR2 (germline): SGHRS, YFSETQ. V lost 4 bases and J lost 2; bases outside the gene matches: 3. The CDR3 region is CASSPTSGGTYNEQFF. Written as DNA, the CDR3 is TGCGCCAGCAGCCCGACTAGCGGGGGGACCTACAATGAGCAGTTCTTC.

The chain employs TRBV18 and TRBJ2-4; maybe TRBD2 (5 bases). Trimming took 2 bases from V and 4 from J, leaving 18 bases between them. The CDR3 runs 17 residues. CDR1 is KGHSH, CDR2 LQKENI, per germline. This chain's CDR3 is CASSPTSSRGEKNIQYF. In DNA form, the CDR3 reads TGTGCCAGCTCACCAACCTCTAGCCGGGGAGAAAAAAACATTCAGTACTTC.

The chain combines TRBV24-1 with TRBJ1-5; no definite D call. Germline CDR1 is KGHDR and CDR2 is SFDVKD. Trimming left V 4 bases short and J 9 bases short, with 9 bases between. This CDR3 comprises 12 residues. For the CDR3, the DNA is TGTGCCACCAGTGACCTTCGGGGGCCCCAGCATTTT. It yields the protein CATSDLRGPQHF.

This rearrangement joins TRBV28 to TRBJ2-7, with 8 bases aligning to TRBD1. V lost 5 bases, J lost 2 bases, and 8 bases stayed unmatched. CDR1 is MDHEN and CDR2 is SYDVKM in the germline V gene. CDR3 length equals 15 residues. Written as DNA, the CDR3 is TGTGCCAGCAGTCCAGCAGACAGGGGAGCCTACGAGCAGTACTTC. This encodes CASSPADRGAYEQYF.

This chain joins TRBV30 and TRBJ1-1; no firm D call. This CDR3 region has 13 residues. Germline CDR1 and CDR2: GTSNPN and SVGIG (reference sequence). The germline V and J ends were trimmed by 7 bases and 3 bases, with 15 bases remaining between them. For the CDR3, the DNA is TGTGCCTCCACTCTAGTGGCTCACACTGAAGCTTTCTTT. Amino acids: CASTLVAHTEAFF. Supplemented by reference TRBV30 and TRBJ1-1, the full variable domain reads SQTIHQWPATLVQPVGSPLSLECTVEGTSNPNLYWYRQAAGRGLQLLFYSVGIGQISSEVPQNLSASRPQDRQFILSSKKLLLSDSGFYLCASTLVAHTEAFFGQGTRLTVV.

V and J are TRBV18 and TRBJ2-1, with TRBD2 matching 12 bases. The length of the CDR3 is 18 residues. With 3 bases clipped from V and 9 bases from J, the junction kept 15 bases outside the gene matches. Germline V lookup: CDR1 KGHSH, CDR2 LQKENI. This CDR3 is CASSPPGLAGGPRVEQFF. Here the CDR3 DNA reads TGTGCCAGCTCACCGCCCGGCCTAGCGGGAGGGCCTAGGGTTGAGCAGTTCTTC.